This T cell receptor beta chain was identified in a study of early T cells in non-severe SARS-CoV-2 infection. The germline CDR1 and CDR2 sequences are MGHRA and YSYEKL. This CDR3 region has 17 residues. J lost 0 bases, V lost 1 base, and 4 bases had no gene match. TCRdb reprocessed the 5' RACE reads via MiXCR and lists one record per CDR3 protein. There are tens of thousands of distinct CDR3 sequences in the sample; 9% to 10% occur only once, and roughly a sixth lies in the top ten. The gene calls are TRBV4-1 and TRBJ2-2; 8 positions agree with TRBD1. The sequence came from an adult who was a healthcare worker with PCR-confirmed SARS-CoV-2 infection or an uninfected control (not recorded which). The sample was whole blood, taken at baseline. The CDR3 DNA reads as TGCGCCAGCAGCCAAGGTGAGGGACAGGCGAACACCGGGGAGCTGTTTTTT. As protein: CASSQGEGQANTGELFF.